A selection of T cell receptor beta chains follows, all from one sample in a study of blood T cell repertoires in COVID-19. Produced via immunoSEQ multiplex PCR; TCRdb's table is partial and in-frame only. Of a few hundred thousand clones listed, around 89% are singletons. The sequencing input was PBMCs or T cells enriched from blood (not recorded which). The receptors were sampled from a woman aged 18-35 years who had recovered from COVID-19. The CDR3 runs from the conserved cysteine through the conserved F or W. Each record gives: D gene, V gene, clone size, J gene, CDR3 protein, CDR3 DNA. A D gene is named only where the DNA matches it firmly. Size tells how often a clone was seen (once, few, many) or the class of an expanded clone, and some rows leave it out.

TRBD1	TRBV11-2	-	TRBJ1-2	CASSFGTVYYGYTF	TGTGCCAGCAGCTTCGGGACAGTTTACTATGGCTACACCTTC
TRBD1	TRBV9	-	TRBJ2-5	CASSVGINRGYQETQYF	TGTGCCAGCAGCGTAGGCATCAACAGGGGGTACCAAGAGACCCAGTACTTC
TRBD1	TRBV7-9	-	TRBJ1-4	CASSFPGQGNSTNEKLFF	TGTGCCAGCAGCTTCCCGGGACAGGGGAATTCAACTAATGAAAAACTGTTTTTT
TRBD1	TRBV5-5	-	TRBJ1-5	CASSLWTGDSNQPQHF	TGTGCCAGCAGCTTGTGGACAGGGGATAGCAATCAGCCCCAGCATTTT
-	TRBV7-8	-	TRBJ1-4	CASSLGQGWTANEKLFF	TGTGCCAGCAGCTTAGGTCAGGGTTGGACCGCTAATGAAAAACTGTTTTTT
-	TRBV10-2	-	TRBJ1-2	CASSEWTVYGYTF	TGCGCCAGCAGTGAGTGGACAGTCTATGGCTACACCTTC
TRBD1	TRBV6-2/TRBV6-3	-	TRBJ2-5	CASSRDRVMTQYF	TGTGCCAGCAGCCGGGACAGGGTCATGACCCAGTACTTC
TRBD2	TRBV19	once	TRBJ2-7	CASRPRGGSSYEQYF	TGTGCCAGTAGGCCCCGGGGGGGGAGCTCCTACGAGCAGTACTTC
TRBD1	TRBV11-2	few	TRBJ1-1	CASSLPAGGVFPLNTEAFF	TGTGCCAGCAGCTTGCCCGCAGGGGGCGTTTTTCCTTTGAACACTGAAGCTTTCTTT
TRBD1	TRBV19	-	TRBJ1-4	CASSTGTGRNEKLFF	TGTGCCAGTAGTACCGGGACAGGAAGAAACGAAAAACTGTTTTTT
-	TRBV29-1	-	TRBJ1-5	CSVGRAVNQPQHF	TGCAGCGTCGGGAGAGCCGTCAATCAGCCCCAGCATTTT
-	TRBV6-5	-	TRBJ1-1	CASSTTTGNTEAFF	TGTGCCAGCAGTACGACGACAGGGAACACTGAAGCTTTCTTT
-	TRBV28	few	TRBJ1-5	CASSLSIFQPQHF	TGTGCCAGCAGTCTTTCTATTTTTCAGCCCCAGCATTTT
-	TRBV12-3/TRBV12-4	-	TRBJ1-1	CASITKGTEAFF	TGTGCCAGCATCACTAAGGGGACTGAAGCTTTCTTT
-	TRBV5-1	once	TRBJ2-5	CASSSQGFPQETQYF	TGCGCCAGCAGCTCACAGGGATTTCCCCAAGAGACCCAGTACTTC
-	TRBV7-6	-	TRBJ2-5	CASSLDPTASEEGETQYF	TGTGCCAGCAGCTTAGATCCCACCGCTAGCGAGGAAGGGGAGACCCAGTACTTC
-	TRBV2	-	TRBJ1-5	CAARSAGTDNQPQHF	TGTGCCGCACGGTCCGCAGGTACTGACAATCAGCCCCAGCATTTT
-	TRBV18	-	TRBJ2-7	CASSPADEQYF	TGTGCCAGCTCACCAGCGGACGAGCAGTACTTC
-	TRBV19	once	TRBJ2-3	CASNRQTTSTDTQYF	TGTGCCAGTAATCGACAGACGACTAGCACAGATACGCAGTATTTT
-	TRBV6-5	-	TRBJ2-7	CASSYSHARRQYF	TGTGCCAGCAGTTACTCCCATGCCAGAAGGCAGTACTTC
-	TRBV9	-	TRBJ2-7	CASSANRELGEQYF	TGTGCCAGCAGCGCAAACCGGGAGCTCGGGGAGCAGTACTTC
TRBD1	TRBV6-5	-	TRBJ2-5	CASRANTGGQGTQYF	TGTGCCAGCAGGGCGAATACAGGGGGCCAAGGGACCCAGTACTTC
-	TRBV4-1	-	TRBJ1-3	CASSQGFGNTIYF	TGCGCCAGCAGTCAGGGATTCGGAAACACCATATATTTT
TRBD1	TRBV13	-	TRBJ2-3	CASSPGGRQGANTDTQYF	TGTGCCAGCAGCCCCGGGGGCCGACAGGGGGCGAACACAGATACGCAGTATTTT
-	TRBV10-3	-	TRBJ2-1	CAISPDRNEQFF	TGTGCCATCAGCCCTGACAGAAATGAGCAGTTCTTC
-	TRBV10-1	-	TRBJ1-1	CASSERGRSTEAFF	TGCGCCAGCAGTGAAAGGGGAAGGTCCACTGAAGCTTTCTTT
TRBD1	TRBV6-1	-	TRBJ1-1	CASSSPQGRTEAFF	TGTGCCAGCAGTTCCCCACAGGGGAGGACTGAAGCTTTCTTT
-	TRBV7-9	-	TRBJ2-3	CASSSGNTQYF	TGTGCCAGCAGCTCAGGGAATACGCAGTATTTT
TRBD1	TRBV5-5	-	TRBJ1-5	CASSLPRHRGPRIVLQPQHF	TGTGCCAGCAGCTTACCCCGGCACAGGGGGCCGAGAATCGTCTTGCAGCCCCAGCATTTT
TRBD1	TRBV2	-	TRBJ2-3	CASGRQGAGDTQYF	TGTGCCAGCGGACGACAGGGGGCCGGCGATACGCAGTATTTT
-	TRBV30	once	TRBJ2-7	CAWKTAGFYEQYF	TGTGCCTGGAAAACGGCAGGGTTCTACGAGCAGTACTTC
-	TRBV9	few	TRBJ1-2	CASRGAHTPYGYTF	TGTGCCAGCAGAGGGGCACACACGCCCTATGGCTACACCTTC
-	TRBV3-1/TRBV3-2	few	TRBJ1-5	CASSQWSGDNQPQHF	TGTGCCAGCAGCCAATGGTCGGGAGATAATCAGCCCCAGCATTTT
TRBD2	TRBV24-1	-	TRBJ2-1	CATSDLDLAGSPRNEQFF	TGTGCCACCAGTGATTTGGATTTAGCGGGGAGCCCTAGGAATGAGCAGTTCTTC
TRBD2	TRBV7-2	once	TRBJ2-3	CASSISGGRADTQYF	TGTGCCAGCAGCATTAGCGGGGGGCGGGCAGATACGCAGTATTTT
-	TRBV11-1	-	TRBJ1-2	CASSLGRGYYGYTF	TGTGCCAGCAGCTTAGGCAGGGGATACTATGGCTACACCTTC